This TCR beta chain was profiled in a study of control samples from healthy donors and cancer patients. V lost 4 bases, J lost 6 bases, and 11 bases lay in between. Germline-derived CDR1 and CDR2 are SGHDT and YYEEEE. There are 12 residues in the CDR3. TCRdb's table, derived via immunoSEQ multiplex PCR, lists solely in-frame clones and lacks some. The repertoire holds about 77,000 clones, with around 92% as singletons. The receptor was isolated from a woman between 55 and 75 years old in good health. Specimen: blood. The chain links TRBV5-6 to TRBJ2-7; perhaps TRBD2 as D (5 bases). CDR3 residues: CASSGGAFEQYF. The DNA of the CDR3 is TGTGCCAGCAGCGGAGGAGCTTTCGAGCAGTACTTC.